Listed below are T cell receptor beta chains from one sample, sequenced in a study of post-analysis software for immune sequencing data. TCRdb ran MiXCR on the PCR reads and lists one entry per CDR3 protein. This table has fewer than 850,000 distinct CDR3 sequences, roughly 27% appearing once. The specimen was blood. Receptors originate from a girl between 5 and 17 years old with multiple sclerosis. CDR3s leave out the opening cysteine and the closing phenylalanine or tryptophan. Clone sizes are given selectively: once, few, many, or a class where the clone is expanded.

size | V | CDR3
- | TRBV12-3/TRBV12-4 | ASSSNESPLH
- | TRBV5-1 | ASSSSGTGISYNEQF
- | TRBV4-2 | ASSQDRGGLAKNIQY
few | TRBV6-2/TRBV6-3 | ASSYFGGYEQY
- | TRBV9 | ASSVGRSLAKNIQY
- | TRBV6-5 | ASRSTGTNTEAF
- | TRBV5-1 | ASRRGAKDTVRNYGYT
- | TRBV7-2 | AGSSQGATIQY
- | TRBV6-2/TRBV6-3 | AGTQEAVAGRTDTQY
many | TRBV29-1 | SVMRQKQETQY
- | TRBV6-5 | ASSRGQSRSTDTQY
- | TRBV6-5 | ASSREIPPYEQY
many | TRBV20-1 | SASPSLDSGRYEQY
few | TRBV28 | ASNRGRASSYNEQF
once | TRBV7-9 | SSSTTGGPETQY
- | TRBV28 | ASSFLGDYNEQF
- | TRBV24-1 | ATSDPRTSGRIPYNEQF